This TCR beta chain was captured by sequencing in a study of cytomegalovirus exposure and HLA in healthy donors. The PCR ran on 60 Vbeta and 13 Jbeta primers. This table comes from immunoSEQ multiplex PCR, and its TCRdb copy is limited to in-frame clones, with some not included. The sample contains about 140,000 clones, roughly 70% of which appear only once. The V and J ends lost 1 base and 3 bases respectively, with 7 bases between them. This CDR3 is 13 amino acids long. Germline V gene data show CDR1 as SGDLS and CDR2 as YYNGEE. The sample comprised PBMCs. V is TRBV9 and J is TRBJ1-1, with a tentative D call TRBD1 (5 bases). This TCR derives from a man aged 30 to 39 in good health and CMV-seropositive. The CDR3 region has the DNA TGTGCCAGCAGCGTACGGGGGTACACTGAAGCTTTCTTT. It yields the protein CASSVRGYTEAFF.